This T cell receptor beta chain was found in a study of vaccination and CD4 T cells after COVID-19. Study-wide findings and caveats: Median counts of SARS-CoV-2-reactive clonotypes increased from around 21 to 38; this difference was not significant. Convalescent patients displayed spike mono-reactivity in 304 of 307 vaccine-specific clones.

This clonotype is categorized as large (0.1 to 1%). Its antigen is still unknown. Sequenced with the Oncomine TCR Beta short-read assay was DNA taken from cultured CD4+ T cells. Once CD4+ T cells had been cultured, genomic DNA was extracted from them. In TCRdb, the PCR reads were re-called with MiXCR into one record per CDR3 protein. The data show more than 3,000 distinct CDR3 sequences, with 15% to 20% seen just once and over 12% held by the top ten. Treatment given: approximately 10-day PBMC culture with coronavirus spike peptide pools or control peptides (ViraFEST assay). IL-2 at about 9.1 IU/ml and peptide pools at roughly 10 ug/ml were added to PBMCs cultured at around 2 million per well. CDR3 length equals 14 residues.

This TCR came from a human donor who had recovered from COVID-19. The sequenced sample consisted of CD4+ T cells from blood, cultured in vitro. The V gene is TRBV21-1, the J gene TRBJ1-2; the table's D call, TRBD1, has no DNA check behind it. TRBV21-1 has pseudogene status. In DNA form, the CDR3 reads TGTGCCAGTAATGACATTGGGGGCTTTGGTGGCTACACCTTC. Amino acids: CASNDIGGFGGYTF.